Detailed here is one T cell receptor beta chain. Its antigen is currently unknown. This sample was taken from a study of shared clonotypes between healthy human individuals. The authors ran the assay at deep level. Generated by immunoSEQ multiplex PCR, the TCRdb table keeps only in-frame clones and is missing some. The data hold some 300,000 clones, with 73% observed a single time. V lost 5 bases and J lost 9; bases outside the gene matches: 7. Germline values: CDR1 MNHEY, CDR2 SMNVEV (reference sequence). CDR3 length equals 13 residues. Findings and limits, study-wide: Clonotypes that were shared across a handful of donors made up roughly 5% of naive CD4 clonotypes. The study found lower generation probabilities in non-shared clonotypes than in those shared by all four donors. What limited the represented genetic and exposure-history diversity was the small number of donors.

This sequence was found in a man aged 25-45 years in good health. The sample consisted of memory CD4+ T cells sorted from blood. Subset meaning: CD45RA-negative fraction. V and J are TRBV27 and TRBJ2-1, with 7 bases aligning to TRBD2. The CDR3 reads CASSPRPSGEQFF. Written as DNA, the CDR3 is TGTGCCAGCAGTCCCCGCCCTAGCGGTGAGCAGTTCTTC.